One sample yielded the 8 T cell receptor beta chains listed below, sequenced in a study of cytomegalovirus exposure and HLA in healthy donors (dated by TCRdb to 2016 to 2017). To prepare the library, the immunoSEQ multiplex PCR assay was applied. In TCRdb, the immuneACCESS table is reduced to in-frame sequences with V and J assigned. These tables do not hold every clone; where another copy was compared, an unresolved V gene accounts for under half, and the others remain unexplained. The sample table shows approximately 41,000 clones, and 80% to 95% are seen once. The ten largest clones represent around 3.4% of the sample. Input material: PBMCs. The receptors come from a man aged 18 to 35 in good health and CMV-seronegative.

V and J are TRBV5-5 and TRBJ2-7; D possibly corresponds to TRBD2 (5 bases). Trimming took 0 bases from V and 6 from J, leaving 13 bases between them. Germline CDR1 reads SGHKS; CDR2 reads YYEKEE (reference sequence). This CDR3 is 14 amino acids long. CDR3 amino acids: CASSLGGWVSEQYF. In DNA, the CDR3 is TGTGCCAGCAGCTTGGGCGGGTGGGTTAGCGAGCAGTACTTC.

This rearrangement joins TRBV30 to TRBJ2-5; 12 bases map to TRBD2. V was clipped by 3 bases and J by 3 bases; unmatched bases: 2. This CDR3 comprises 14 residues. The V gene's germline CDR1 is GTSNPN and CDR2 SVGIG (reference sequence). In DNA, the CDR3 is TGTGCCTGGAGGACTAGCGGGAGAAAAGAGACCCAGTACTTC. This gives the protein CAWRTSGRKETQYF.

The CDR3 DNA sequence: TGTGCCAGTGGAGACAGGACTAATGAAAAACTGTTTTTT. This codes for CASGDRTNEKLFF. The J gene is TRBJ1-4, the V gene TRBV2; possibly TRBD1 for D (6 bases). Trimming removed 9 bases at V and 2 bases at J, with 10 bases between. CDR1 is SNHLY, CDR2 FYNNEI, per germline. The CDR3 runs to 13 residues.

This chain uses TRBV2 with TRBJ1-1; tentative D call: TRBD1 (6 bases). The CDR3 extends over 12 amino acids. The germline V and J ends were trimmed by 4 bases and 4 bases, with 7 bases remaining between them. From germline, CDR1 is SNHLY and CDR2 FYNNEI. The CDR3 DNA reads as TGTGCCAGCAGTGGACAGGTCACTGAAGCTTTCTTT. Translation gives CASSGQVTEAFF. The full variable domain, completed using reference TRBV2 and TRBJ1-1, is EPEVTQTPSHQVTQMGQEVILRCVPISNHLYFYWYRQILGQKVEFLVSFYNNEISEKSEIFDDQFSVERPDGSNFTLKIRSTKLEDSAMYFCASSGQVTEAFFGQGTRLTVV.

The rearrangement uses TRBV28 and TRBJ2-1; 7 bases line up with TRBD2. Germline lookup yields CDR1 MDHEN and CDR2 SYDVKM. The CDR3 sequence is 17 residues long. The junction had 9 bases not matched to a gene; V was cut back by 4 bases and J by 0 bases. The CDR3 region is CASSSGMLADSYNEQFF. The CDR3 nucleotides are TGTGCCAGCAGTTCCGGGATGCTAGCGGACTCCTACAATGAGCAGTTCTTC.

This chain connects TRBV5-1 to TRBJ1-5; perhaps TRBD1 as D (5 bases). In germline, CDR1 is SGHRS, CDR2 YFSETQ. The CDR3 contains 15 residues. With 0 bases removed from V and 5 bases from J, the gap between germline ends came to 12 bases. The CDR3 DNA reads as TGCGCCAGCAGCTTGGACCCGGGGGGAGATCAGCCCCAGCATTTT. Translating gives CASSLDPGGDQPQHF.

The chain is built from TRBV27 and TRBJ2-7, with TRBD2 identical over 8 bases. The CDR3 is 13 amino acids. Germline-derived CDR1 and CDR2 are MNHEY and SMNVEV (reference sequence). The junction had 1 base not matched to a gene; V was cut back by 6 bases and J by 0 bases. The CDR3 nucleotides read TGTGCCAGCAGCGGGACTAGCTCCTACGAGCAGTACTTC. Translation: CASSGTSSYEQYF.

In its sample, this clone was seen once. The rearrangement links TRBV5-1 to TRBJ1-5; 7 positions agree with TRBD1. The germline V gene encodes CDR1 SGHRS and CDR2 YFSETQ. The CDR3 runs 15 residues. J was trimmed by 4 bases and V by 2 bases; bases with no gene match: 6. This chain's CDR3 is CASSLSGQNNQPQHF. CDR3 in DNA: TGCGCCAGCAGCTTATCGGGACAGAATAATCAGCCCCAGCATTTT.